A selection of T cell receptor beta chains follows, all from one sample in a study of technical replicates of blood from a handful of donors. Here immunoSEQ multiplex PCR was the method, and the copy in TCRdb shows in-frame clones only, minus some. The table lists more than 65,000 clones, roughly 90% of them singletons, with approximately 0.41% in the top ten. Sequenced material: T cells isolated from PBMCs. The receptors were sampled from a human donor in good health. The CDR3 runs from the conserved cysteine through the conserved F or W. The order of the fields is CDR3 length, D gene, V gene, J gene, clone size, CDR3 DNA, CDR3 protein. The D gene is left open where the match is weak. A clone size is listed for some rows: how often the clone was seen (once, few, many), or a class if it is expanded.

len: 13; d_gene: NA; v_gene: TRBV28; j_gene: TRBJ2-3; abundance: NA; CDR3nt: TGTGCCAGCAGTTTCGTCAGGGCAGATACGCAGTATTTT; CDR3aa: CASSFVRADTQYF
len: 16; d_gene: NA; v_gene: TRBV5-4; j_gene: TRBJ2-3; abundance: NA; CDR3nt: TGTGCCAGCAGCTTGGCCAGGACAAGGAACACAGATACGCAGTATTTT; CDR3aa: CASSLARTRNTDTQYF
len: 14; d_gene: NA; v_gene: TRBV6-6; j_gene: TRBJ2-7; abundance: once; CDR3nt: TGTGCCAGCAGTTACTACGATCCGAGTTACGAGCAGTACTTC; CDR3aa: CASSYYDPSYEQYF
len: 16; d_gene: TRBD1; v_gene: TRBV9; j_gene: TRBJ2-1; abundance: NA; CDR3nt: TGTGCCAGCAGGCCAGGGGGGGACAGGGGTTACAATGAGCAGTTCTTC; CDR3aa: CASRPGGDRGYNEQFF
len: 13; d_gene: TRBD1; v_gene: TRBV11-3; j_gene: TRBJ1-2; abundance: once; CDR3nt: TGTGCCAGCAGCGGACAGGGAAACTATGGCTACACCTTC; CDR3aa: CASSGQGNYGYTF
len: 17; d_gene: NA; v_gene: TRBV5-1; j_gene: TRBJ2-5; abundance: NA; CDR3nt: TGCGCCAGCAGCCCGACAGGTGGGGTGGGGTACCAAGAGACCCAGTACTTC; CDR3aa: CASSPTGGVGYQETQYF
len: 15; d_gene: NA; v_gene: TRBV14; j_gene: TRBJ2-3; abundance: NA; CDR3nt: TGTGCCAGCAGCCACCGGCCTAGTCGGACAGATACGCAGTATTTT; CDR3aa: CASSHRPSRTDTQYF
len: 14; d_gene: NA; v_gene: TRBV28; j_gene: TRBJ1-1; abundance: NA; CDR3nt: TGTGCCAGCAGTTTTGGGCTCATAAACACTGAAGCTTTCTTT; CDR3aa: CASSFGLINTEAFF
len: 13; d_gene: TRBD1; v_gene: TRBV19; j_gene: TRBJ1-3; abundance: NA; CDR3nt: TGTGCCAGTTCCGGGACAGGATTAAACACCATATATTTT; CDR3aa: CASSGTGLNTIYF
len: 15; d_gene: TRBD2; v_gene: TRBV7-3; j_gene: TRBJ2-1; abundance: NA; CDR3nt: TGTGCCAGCAGCTTTACACTAGCGGCGTACAATGAGCAGTTCTTC; CDR3aa: CASSFTLAAYNEQFF
len: 15; d_gene: NA; v_gene: TRBV27; j_gene: TRBJ2-7; abundance: NA; CDR3nt: TGTGCCAGCAGCCCAGTTAAAGGAGACGGCTACGAGCAGTACTTC; CDR3aa: CASSPVKGDGYEQYF
len: 11; d_gene: NA; v_gene: TRBV7-8; j_gene: TRBJ1-1; abundance: few; CDR3nt: TGTGCCAGCACTATCGGTACTGAAGCTTTCTTT; CDR3aa: CASTIGTEAFF
len: 15; d_gene: NA; v_gene: TRBV7-8; j_gene: TRBJ2-7; abundance: NA; CDR3nt: TGTGCCAGCAGCCCCGTGACAGGTCGAGGGTACGAGCAGTACTTC; CDR3aa: CASSPVTGRGYEQYF
len: 16; d_gene: TRBD1; v_gene: TRBV11-2; j_gene: TRBJ1-2; abundance: once; CDR3nt: TGTGCCAGCAGCTTAGACGGACCGACAGGGGTGTATGGCTACACCTTC; CDR3aa: CASSLDGPTGVYGYTF
len: 12; d_gene: NA; v_gene: TRBV6-5; j_gene: TRBJ1-1; abundance: NA; CDR3nt: TGTGCCAGCAGTTTATCTAACACTGAAGCTTTCTTT; CDR3aa: CASSLSNTEAFF
len: 12; d_gene: NA; v_gene: TRBV19; j_gene: TRBJ2-7; abundance: few; CDR3nt: TGTGCCAGTAGTATTTCCAGGTCCCAGCAGTACTTC; CDR3aa: CASSISRSQQYF
len: 15; d_gene: TRBD1; v_gene: TRBV28; j_gene: TRBJ1-1; abundance: NA; CDR3nt: TGTGCCAGCAGCCTTAGGGGGACAGCTAACACTGAAGCTTTCTTT; CDR3aa: CASSLRGTANTEAFF
len: 12; d_gene: NA; v_gene: TRBV28; j_gene: TRBJ2-3; abundance: NA; CDR3nt: TGTGCCAGCAGTTTTATTGCAGATACGCAGTATTTT; CDR3aa: CASSFIADTQYF
len: 15; d_gene: TRBD1; v_gene: TRBV6-6; j_gene: TRBJ2-2; abundance: NA; CDR3nt: TGTGCCAGCGGAAATACCGGGACAGGGGCCGGGGAGCTGTTTTTT; CDR3aa: CASGNTGTGAGELFF
len: 11; d_gene: NA; v_gene: TRBV5-5; j_gene: TRBJ1-1; abundance: NA; CDR3nt: TGTGCCAGCAGCCCAGGAACTGAAGCTTTCTTT; CDR3aa: CASSPGTEAFF
len: 15; d_gene: NA; v_gene: TRBV19; j_gene: TRBJ1-1; abundance: NA; CDR3nt: TGTGCCAGTAGTAAGTCTGGACAGAGAAACACTGAAGCTTTCTTT; CDR3aa: CASSKSGQRNTEAFF
len: 14; d_gene: TRBD1; v_gene: TRBV14; j_gene: TRBJ2-3; abundance: once; CDR3nt: TGTGCCAGCAGCCAAGAGTGGACAGGGGATACGCAGTATTTT; CDR3aa: CASSQEWTGDTQYF
len: 12; d_gene: NA; v_gene: TRBV5-4; j_gene: TRBJ2-3; abundance: NA; CDR3nt: TGTGCCAGCAGCTTGACGGCAGATACGCAGTATTTT; CDR3aa: CASSLTADTQYF
len: 15; d_gene: NA; v_gene: TRBV7-8; j_gene: TRBJ2-7; abundance: NA; CDR3nt: TGTGCCAGCAGCTTAGCGTTTGCCAGTACGTACGAGCAGTACTTC; CDR3aa: CASSLAFASTYEQYF
len: 13; d_gene: NA; v_gene: TRBV11-3; j_gene: TRBJ2-7; abundance: NA; CDR3nt: TGTGCCAGCAGCTTAACAGGTGCCTACGAGCAGTACTTC; CDR3aa: CASSLTGAYEQYF
len: 15; d_gene: TRBD1; v_gene: TRBV4-3; j_gene: TRBJ1-3; abundance: NA; CDR3nt: TGCGCCAGCAGCCAAGTTAGGGGGCCCGGAAACACCATATATTTT; CDR3aa: CASSQVRGPGNTIYF
len: 14; d_gene: TRBD1; v_gene: TRBV7-9; j_gene: TRBJ1-1; abundance: few; CDR3nt: TGTGCCAGCAGCTTATTCGACAGGGACACTGAAGCTTTCTTT; CDR3aa: CASSLFDRDTEAFF
len: 14; d_gene: TRBD1; v_gene: TRBV5-1; j_gene: TRBJ2-1; abundance: NA; CDR3nt: TGCGCCAGCAGCTTTAGACAGGGTGTGAATGAGCAGTTCTTC; CDR3aa: CASSFRQGVNEQFF
len: 14; d_gene: NA; v_gene: TRBV9; j_gene: TRBJ2-5; abundance: NA; CDR3nt: TGTGCCAGCAGCGTAGAGGGAGGTTGGAGGACCCAGTACTTC; CDR3aa: CASSVEGGWRTQYF
len: 16; d_gene: NA; v_gene: TRBV7-9; j_gene: TRBJ1-1; abundance: NA; CDR3nt: TGTGCCAGCAGCTCACGACCAACAGGGAAGGAGGTTGAAGCTTTCTTT; CDR3aa: CASSSRPTGKEVEAFF
len: 12; d_gene: NA; v_gene: TRBV4-1; j_gene: TRBJ2-4; abundance: once; CDR3nt: TGCGCCAGCAGCCAAGCCTCCAACATTCAGTACTTC; CDR3aa: CASSQASNIQYF